What follows describes a single T cell receptor beta chain. Blood specimens came from baseline, cycle 4 day 1, and cycle 7 day 1. These data are taken from a study of OX40 agonist ivuxolimab in advanced cancers. Study-wide context: Partial responses occurred in three patients (one hepatocellular carcinoma, two cutaneous melanoma).

This CDR3 has 14 residues. In germline, CDR1 is MNHEY, CDR2 SVGAGI. V shed 5 bases and J 8 bases; nucleotides not matched to a gene: 6. Produced via immunoSEQ multiplex PCR; TCRdb's table is partial and in-frame only. The data hold fewer than 85,000 clones, with around 93% observed a single time. The clonotype originates from an adult with an advanced solid tumor such as melanoma, head and neck, liver or kidney cancer. Source: CD4+ or CD8+ T cells sorted from blood, taken in a trial of the OX40 agonist ivuxolimab. The genes are TRBV6-5 and TRBJ1-4; 9 bases match TRBD1. For the CDR3, the DNA is TGTGCCAGCAGTCGACCCGGGACAGGGGAAAAACTGTTTTTT. Its protein product is CASSRPGTGEKLFF.